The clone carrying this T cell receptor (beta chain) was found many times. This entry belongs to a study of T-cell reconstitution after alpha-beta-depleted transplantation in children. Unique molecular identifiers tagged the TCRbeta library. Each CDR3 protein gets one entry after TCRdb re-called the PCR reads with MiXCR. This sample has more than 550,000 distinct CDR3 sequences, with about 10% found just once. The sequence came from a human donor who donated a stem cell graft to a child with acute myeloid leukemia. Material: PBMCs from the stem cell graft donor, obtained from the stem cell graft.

Written as DNA, the CDR3 is TGTGCCACCAGCAGAGAAGGGCTGGAGACCCAGTACTTC. It is translated as CATSREGLETQYF. The J gene is TRBJ2-5, the V gene TRBV15; D is undetermined. CDR3 size: 13 residues. V lost 0 bases and J lost 5, with 7 bases in between. Germline CDR1 LNHNV, CDR2 YYDKDF (reference sequence).